This TCR beta chain was recorded in a study of cytomegalovirus exposure and HLA in healthy donors. Overall study findings and caveats: Presence/absence analyses assumed roughly uniform sequencing depth across donors, which may not hold.

CDR1 is SGHAT and CDR2 is FQNNGV in the germline V gene. This CDR3 region has 13 residues. Between the trimmed V and J ends, which lost 5 bases and 0 bases, there was a span of 5 bases. The PCR ran on 60 Vbeta and 13 Jbeta primers. The assay was immunoSEQ multiplex PCR, and TCRdb's table has in-frame clones only and misses some. The sample includes under 150,000 clones, less than 85% of them seen just once. Of note for this clone: Its antigen is unidentified.

This sequence was found in a male donor in good health and CMV-seronegative. The chain combines TRBV11-2 with TRBJ1-3; D gene ambiguous. Sequencing used PBMCs. The CDR3 DNA is TGTGCCAGCAGCCTCAGCTCTGGAAACACCATATATTTT. Translating it yields CASSLSSGNTIYF.